This T cell receptor (beta chain) was identified in a study of blood T cell repertoires in COVID-19. Study-wide background: Some COVID-19 samples were acute and others convalescent; all came from the United States, Italy and Spain.

The CDR3 sequence is 13 residues long. V shed 6 bases, J shed 1 base, and the junction held 2 bases outside the gene matches. Using immunoSEQ multiplex PCR, the repertoire was profiled, and TCRdb retains in-frame clones only, with some absent. This table holds about 82,000 clones, 80% to 90% found once. The chain couples TRBV12-3 or TRBV12-4 to TRBJ1-1, with 7 bases fitting TRBD1. The sequencing sample was made of peripheral blood. The clonotype was recovered from a woman aged 55-70 years with acute or convalescent COVID-19. The CDR3 DNA reads TGTGCCAGCAGAGGGGGCTCGAACACTGAAGCTTTCTTT. It codes for CASRGGSNTEAFF.